Listed below are T cell receptor beta chains from one sample, sequenced in a study of shared clonotypes between healthy human individuals. Assay used: immunoSEQ multiplex PCR; TCRdb lists only in-frame clones, some missing. The profile shows 1,500,000 or so clones, approximately 96% of them singletons. Sequencing was carried out using naive CD4+ T cells sorted from blood. The receptors stem from a man between 25 and 39 years old in good health. Each CDR3 is given without its conserved first and last residue. Fields, in order: V gene, J gene, CDR3 protein.

TRBV10-3,TRBJ2-3,AISDRTRSTDTQY
TRBV6-1,TRBJ2-7,ASSEEIIRSYEQY
TRBV28,TRBJ1-5,ASSLRTGLNQPQH
TRBV9,TRBJ2-7,ASSVAGTGDEQY
TRBV5-5,TRBJ2-7,ASSLGVAGFHSYEQY
TRBV19,TRBJ2-1,ASSKTSGHVSYNEQF
TRBV12-5,TRBJ2-3,ASGFQLSTGTDTQY
TRBV27,TRBJ1-5,ASSAAFPGQGHSNQPQH
TRBV30,TRBJ1-3,AWSGSVGPGNTIY
TRBV18,TRBJ1-3,ASSPRQTTPATGNTIY
TRBV5-1,TRBJ2-2,ASSLEEHTGELF
TRBV7-2,TRBJ2-1,ASSLGRRTTYNEQF
TRBV19,TRBJ1-4,ASSPRQGTNEKLF
TRBV7-9,TRBJ1-1,ASSFEMNTEAF
TRBV7-8,TRBJ2-1,ASSSILWTSGSRHEQF
TRBV9,TRBJ2-3,ASSPGAGSTDTQY
TRBV2,TRBJ2-2,ASSEVVTGELF
TRBV30,TRBJ2-5,AWSNGRGQKTQY
TRBV5-4,TRBJ2-2,ASSWDRPNTGELF
TRBV6-1,TRBJ1-5,ASSDFQPQH
TRBV9,TRBJ2-5,ASSAQQGPGLETQY
TRBV10-3,TRBJ2-5,AISDRGGRGAGTQY
TRBV10-1,TRBJ2-3,ASELLKGDTDTQY
TRBV2,TRBJ1-4,ASNNRAGNEKLF
TRBV11-2,TRBJ2-7,ASSSQGIEQY
TRBV5-1,TRBJ2-7,ASSLDGQGAYEQY
TRBV5-1,TRBJ2-3,ASSLEGWGEGTDTQY
TRBV6-5,TRBJ2-7,ASRTGLRGEQY
TRBV19,TRBJ2-1,ASSSLGGTHYNEQF
TRBV5-1,TRBJ2-2,ASSLWTPTGELF
TRBV4-1,TRBJ1-2,ASSQVQGPNYGYT
TRBV5-6,TRBJ2-5,ASSLGPQETQY
TRBV5-4,TRBJ2-7,ASSSGGPVPYEQY
TRBV7-9,TRBJ2-7,ASSSGLDRQY
TRBV21-1,TRBJ2-1,ASSKVQVAGGVEQF
TRBV6-6,TRBJ1-5,ATLDSLSNQPQH
TRBV6-1,TRBJ2-3,ASSEARQGPTDTQY
TRBV7-2,TRBJ2-5,ASTESPRVGVRGRTQY
TRBV28,TRBJ2-2,ASREQGVWTGELF
TRBV11-2,TRBJ2-5,ASSSRTGGGQTQY
TRBV6-1,TRBJ1-5,ASSETSGTAINQPQH
TRBV10-3,TRBJ2-1,AIRRYGGRISTYNEQF
TRBV7-6,TRBJ2-7,ASSLGSAFEQY
TRBV6-6,TRBJ2-5,ASSPPEETQY
TRBV9,TRBJ2-4,ASSVAADRKNIQY
TRBV6-5,TRBJ2-7,ASSYHREAVEQY
TRBV7-2,TRBJ1-1,ASSSGGRRTEAF
TRBV15,TRBJ1-5,ATRRGYDRDADQPQH
TRBV6-6,TRBJ2-1,ASNLAGGGEQF
TRBV15,TRBJ2-7,ATSRDRLRDKYYEQY
TRBV7-9,TRBJ1-4,ASTSVGSVKLF
TRBV7-3,TRBJ2-1,ASSLTSANSYNEQF
TRBV4-1,TRBJ1-2,ASSQSDPGPRRVGYT
TRBV18,TRBJ2-7,ASSPPDVYEQY
TRBV2,TRBJ1-4,ASRAGGSNEKLF
TRBV6-1,TRBJ2-7,ASTSLADSSYEQY
TRBV4-1,TRBJ2-7,ASSQKDRAYEQY
TRBV6-1,TRBJ2-2,ASSEQWRGDTGELF
TRBV10-1,TRBJ2-7,ASGPRGRSYEQY